These 19 T cell receptor beta chains came from one sample sequenced in a study of T cells in women clearing cervical HPV infection. The repertoire was sequenced with immunoSEQ multiplex PCR; TCRdb's copy has only in-frame clones and lacks some. This repertoire includes 30,000 to 45,000 clones. The sample taken for sequencing was blood buffy coat. The receptors were gathered from a woman between 18 and 75 years old with a cervical HPV16 infection that either progressed to CIN3+ or cleared (not recorded which).

About this clone itself: The CDR3 end falls 3 residues outside the read, so it is completed with the germline J gene. V is TRBV19 and J is TRBJ2-5; D gene unclear. The CDR3 runs 15 residues. Trimming took 0 bases from V and 2 from J, leaving 10 bases between them. CDR1 LNHDA and CDR2 SQIVND come from the germline V gene (reference sequence). The CDR3 protein is CASSIDLEAQETQYF. The sequenced CDR3 bases are TGTGCCAGTAGTATAGATCTAGAGGCGCAAGAGACC.

A word on this clone: The missing CDR3 end, 3 residues past where the read stops, is filled in from the germline J gene. The gene calls are TRBV13 and TRBJ1-6; 9 bases are shared with TRBD1. CDR3 size: 20 residues. Germline CDR1 and CDR2: PRHDT and FYEKMQ (reference sequence). V gave up 5 bases and J gave up 1 base; unmatched junction bases: 15. The CDR3 sequence is CASSHASGTGKRSYNSPLHF. The DNA read from the CDR3 is TGTGCCAGCAGCCACGCCTCCGGGACAGGGAAAAGGTCCTATAATTCACCC.

About this clone itself: The missing CDR3 end, 3 residues past where the read stops, is filled in from the germline J gene. The chain has TRBV20-1 and TRBJ2-5; TRBD1 might be the D (5 bases). Germline CDR1 reads DFQATT; CDR2 reads SNEGSKA (reference sequence). V lost 6 bases to trimming and J lost 3 bases, with 17 bases between them. The CDR3 is 14 amino acids. The CDR3: CSAPGLVFKETQYF. The sequenced part of the CDR3 DNA is TGCAGTGCCCCAGGGCTGGTTTTTAAAGAGACC.

Notes on this clone: The sequence runs out 3 residues before the end of the CDR3; the remainder is reconstructed from the germline J gene. The chain employs TRBV7-9 and TRBJ1-1; tentative D call: TRBD1 (5 bases). The CDR3 runs to 13 residues. CDR1 is SEHNR, CDR2 FQNEAQ, per germline (reference sequence). CDR3 bases read: TGTGCCAGCAGCTTGGGGACTCAGAGGGAA. This sequence encodes CASSLGTQRE. The entire CDR3 protein reads CASSLGTQREAFF.

Comments on this clone: The CDR3 extends 3 residues past the end of the read, so its final part is completed from the germline J gene. The V call is TRBV20-1, the J call TRBJ2-3, with TRBD2 matching over 11 bases. V trimming: 0 bases; J trimming: 6 bases; junction bases outside the gene matches: 8. In germline, CDR1 is DFQATT, CDR2 SNEGSKA (reference sequence). This CDR3 region has 16 residues. CDR3 protein: CSARDRVAGGFDTQYF. CDR3 bases read: TGCAGTGCTAGAGATCGGGTAGCGGGGGGGTTTGATACG.

Regarding this clone: From the germline J gene comes the end of the CDR3, since the read stops 3 residues before it. The chain joins TRBV11-1 to TRBJ1-5; D is perhaps TRBD1 (5 bases). The CDR3 has 14 amino acids. Trimming removed 2 bases at V and 3 bases at J, with 8 bases between. The germline V gene encodes CDR1 SGHAT and CDR2 FQDESV (reference sequence). CDR3 DNA, as far as it was read: TGTGCCAGCAGCTTATCAGGGTCCAATCAGCCC. Residues: CASSLSGSNQP. The entire CDR3 reads CASSLSGSNQPQHF.

On this clone itself: The read falls 3 residues short of the CDR3 end, and the missing part is taken from the germline J gene. This sequence joins TRBV7-2 and TRBJ1-2; 7 nucleotides match TRBD1. The trim removed 1 base at V and 4 bases at J, leaving 3 bases unmatched. The germline gives CDR1 SGHTA, CDR2 FQGNSA. CDR3 length equals 14 residues. The part of the CDR3 DNA that was read is TGTGCCAGCAGCTTAGGTCCAGGGGGCTATGGC. This encodes CASSLGPGGYG. The whole CDR3 region reads CASSLGPGGYGYTF.

In the case of this clone: The read halts 3 residues ahead of the CDR3 end, with the missing end drawn from the germline J gene. The sample has other DNA sequences that encode this CDR3 too. The chain couples TRBV19 to TRBJ1-3; 10 positions match TRBD1. The germline V gene encodes CDR1 LNHDA and CDR2 SQIVND (reference sequence). CDR3 size: 17 residues. Trimming took 4 bases from V and 2 from J; bases not matched to a gene: 8. The sequenced CDR3 bases are TGTGCCAGTAGTACCCCGGGACAGGGGTTCACTGGAAACACC. This gives the protein CASSTPGQGFTGNT. The whole CDR3 sequence reads CASSTPGQGFTGNTIYF.

Comment on this clone: The CDR3 end is not reached by the read, which stops 3 residues before it; the germline J gene fills it in. This chain connects TRBV19 to TRBJ2-2; TRBD1 aligns across 9 bases. The CDR3 extends over 15 amino acids. Germline CDR1 reads LNHDA; CDR2 reads SQIVND (reference sequence). The CDR3 is CASSSQQGAKEKLFF. Incomplete CDR3 DNA: TGTGCCAGTAGTTCACAACAGGGGGCTAAAGAAAAG.

Of note for this clone: The read halts 3 residues ahead of the CDR3 end, with the missing end drawn from the germline J gene. The rearrangement uses TRBV7-8 and TRBJ2-1; no firm D call. Trimming cost V 1 base and J 1 base, with 8 bases left between them. The CDR3 runs 15 residues. Germline values: CDR1 SGHVS, CDR2 FQNEAQ. CDR3 loop: CASSLVASSYNEQFF. The DNA read from the CDR3 is TGTGCCAGCAGCTTAGTTGCCAGTTCCTACAATGAG.

Note on this clone: The read falls 3 residues short of the CDR3 end, and the missing part is taken from the germline J gene. V and J are TRBV20-1 and TRBJ2-7, with 8 bases lining up with TRBD1. The CDR3 has 13 residues. Trimming at V came to 1 base and at J to 3 bases, leaving 2 bases not matched to a gene. Germline V gene sequence: CDR1 DFQATT, CDR2 SNEGSKA (reference sequence). CDR3 region: CSARGDRFYEQYF. The part of the CDR3 DNA that was read is TGCAGTGCTAGAGGGGACAGGTTCTACGAG.

Note on this clone: The read is 3 residues too short to cover the CDR3 end, so that end is filled in from the germline J gene. The rearrangement links TRBV7-9 to TRBJ1-1; 8 bases agree with TRBD1. Germline CDR1 reads SEHNR; CDR2 reads FQNEAQ (reference sequence). V was pared by 3 bases and J by 1 base, with 4 bases of the junction left unmatched. The CDR3 covers 15 residues. CDR3 region: CASSFGTGGNTEAFF. The sequenced CDR3 bases are TGTGCCAGCAGCTTTGGGACAGGAGGGAACACTGAA.

The sequenced part of the CDR3 DNA is TGCAGCGCGATAATCGGTGAAAAA. Translation: CSAIIGEK. The whole CDR3 region reads CSAIIGEKLFF. The rearrangement links TRBV29-1 to TRBJ1-4, with no clear D. The read ends 3 residues shy of where the CDR3 ends; the end is completed using the germline J gene. The CDR3 is made up of 11 amino acids. Germline V gene sequence: CDR1 SQVTM, CDR2 ANQGSEA. V was cut by 7 bases and J by 7 bases, with 10 bases left in between.

About this clone: The read finishes 3 residues shy of the CDR3 end, and the germline J gene is used to complete it. The chain is built from TRBV2 and TRBJ2-1, with D possibly being TRBD1 (5 bases). This CDR3 spans 14 amino acids. The V end lost 7 bases, the J end lost 7 bases, and 17 bases lay between the germline ends. Germline CDR1 reads SNHLY; CDR2 reads FYNNEI. The CDR3 bases that were read are TGTGCCAGCATCCAGATAGGGGATCGTAATGAG. Amino acid sequence: CASIQIGDRNE. The whole CDR3 protein reads CASIQIGDRNEQFF.

A word on this clone: Germline and junction disagree at one end, which may indicate a read error. The CDR3 extends 3 residues past the end of the read, so its final part is completed from the germline J gene. V is TRBV2 and J is TRBJ2-7; the match to TRBD2 covers 11 bases. Germline V gene data show CDR1 as SNHLY and CDR2 as FYNNEI. The CDR3 length is 14 residues. CDR3: CACSMTSGVDEQYF. Incomplete CDR3 DNA: TGTGCCTGCAGTATGACTAGCGGGGTCGACGAG.

About this clone: From the germline J gene comes the end of the CDR3, since the read stops 3 residues before it. This chain links TRBV18 with TRBJ1-2; 8 bases are shared with TRBD1. There are 16 residues in the CDR3. Trimming took 6 bases from V and 2 from J; bases not matched to a gene: 11. Per the germline V gene, CDR1 is KGHSH and CDR2 is LQKENI. The CDR3 bases that were read are TGTGCCAGCTCCCCGGACAGGGTACCAACAAACTATGGC. This encodes CASSPDRVPTNYG. The whole CDR3 protein is CASSPDRVPTNYGYTF.

In regard to this clone: The observed sequence ends 3 residues before the CDR3 terminus, with the missing tail filled in from the germline J gene. The chain employs TRBV2 and TRBJ2-3; 7 positions match TRBD2. After removal of 1 base from V and 1 base from J, the junction contained 14 bases not matched to a gene. The CDR3 is made up of 19 amino acids. CDR1 and CDR2 (germline): SNHLY, FYNNEI. CDR3 bases read: TGTGCCAGCAGTGAAGGGGCCCGAGGTTTGGCGGGGGGCACAGATACG. Translated, it gives CASSEGARGLAGGTDT. The complete CDR3 sequence is CASSEGARGLAGGTDTQYF. The entire variable domain, with the rest obtained from reference TRBV2 and TRBJ2-3, is as follows: EPEVTQTPSHQVTQMGQEVILRCVPISNHLYFYWYRQILGQKVEFLVSFYNNEISEKSEIFDDQFSVERPDGSNFTLKIRSTKLEDSAMYFCASSEGARGLAGGTDTQYFGPGTRLTVL.

Note on this clone: The read stops 3 residues short of the end of the CDR3; the missing end is completed from the germline J gene. This chain connects TRBV18 to TRBJ2-4; possibly TRBD2 for D (7 bases). Germline V CDR1 and CDR2: KGHSH, LQKENI. The CDR3 extends over 17 amino acids. CDR3 DNA, as far as it was read: TGTGCCAGCTCACCTGGGGGGGCCTCACTCAAGGGCTATGGT. It codes for CASSPGGASLKGYG. The full CDR3 reads CASSPGGASLKGYGQYF.

Worth noting for this clone: The CDR3 extends 3 residues past the end of the read, so its final part is completed from the germline J gene. V is TRBV9 and J is TRBJ2-5, with TRBD1 matching 9 bases. CDR3 length equals 16 residues. The V gene's germline CDR1 is SGDLS and CDR2 YYNGEE. V shed 4 bases, J shed 5 bases, and the junction held 12 bases outside the gene matches. CDR3 sequence reads: CASSCRPGQGFETQYF. Incomplete CDR3 DNA: TGTGCCAGCAGCTGCCGACCGGGACAGGGTTTCGAGACC.